This TCR beta chain was captured in a study of T cells in localized non-small cell lung cancer. Germline V gene sequence: CDR1 SGHVS, CDR2 FQNEAQ. The V and J ends lost 0 bases and 6 bases respectively, with 5 bases between them. The CDR3 extends over 12 amino acids. Only in-frame clones appear in the TCRdb table, and some are missing; sequencing was by immunoSEQ multiplex PCR. The sample consists of roughly 24,000 clones, roughly nine tenths of them appearing once. The receptor's source is a woman aged 40-70 years with stage I lung adenocarcinoma. The sample in question was peripheral blood, obtained before any cancer treatment. The V and J genes are TRBV7-8 and TRBJ1-2; D not certain. In nucleotides, the CDR3 is TGTGCCAGCAGCTTAGCCTGGGATGGCTACACCTTC. It translates to CASSLAWDGYTF.